This note documents a single TCR beta chain sequence. The data were produced by immunoSEQ multiplex PCR, yet TCRdb's version contains in-frame clones alone and is incomplete. The sample holds approximately 150,000 clones, 80% to 95% seen once. V shed 5 bases and J 4 bases; nucleotides not matched to a gene: 11. The CDR3 is 18 amino acids. CDR1 and CDR2 from the germline V gene are SGHTA and FQGNSA. This sample is drawn from a study of T cell responses to AZD1222 COVID-19 vaccine. The sequences come from peripheral blood, collected on day 0 of AZD1222 vaccination. This rearrangement joins TRBV7-2 to TRBJ2-7; 16 nucleotides line up with TRBD2. The TCR was taken from an adult in good health. The CDR3 DNA sequence: TGTGCCAGCAGCGCCCCCGGGACTAGCGGGGGGGCGAGGTACGAGCAGTACTTC. This sequence encodes CASSAPGTSGGARYEQYF.